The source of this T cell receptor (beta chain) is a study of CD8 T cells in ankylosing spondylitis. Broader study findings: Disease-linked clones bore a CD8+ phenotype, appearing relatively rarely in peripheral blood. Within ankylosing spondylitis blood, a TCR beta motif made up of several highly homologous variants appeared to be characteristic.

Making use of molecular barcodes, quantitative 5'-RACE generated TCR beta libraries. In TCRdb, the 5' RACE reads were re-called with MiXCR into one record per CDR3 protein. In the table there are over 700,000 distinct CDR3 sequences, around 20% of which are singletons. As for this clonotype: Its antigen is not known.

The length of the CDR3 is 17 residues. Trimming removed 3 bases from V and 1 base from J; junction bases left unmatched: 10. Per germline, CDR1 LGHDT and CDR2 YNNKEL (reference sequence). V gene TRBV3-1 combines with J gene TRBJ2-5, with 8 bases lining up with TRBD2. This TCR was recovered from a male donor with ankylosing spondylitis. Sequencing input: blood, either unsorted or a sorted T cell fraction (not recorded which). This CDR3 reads CASSQTGVAGPQETQYF. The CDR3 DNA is TGTGCCAGCAGCCAGACGGGGGTAGCGGGACCCCAAGAGACCCAGTACTTC.